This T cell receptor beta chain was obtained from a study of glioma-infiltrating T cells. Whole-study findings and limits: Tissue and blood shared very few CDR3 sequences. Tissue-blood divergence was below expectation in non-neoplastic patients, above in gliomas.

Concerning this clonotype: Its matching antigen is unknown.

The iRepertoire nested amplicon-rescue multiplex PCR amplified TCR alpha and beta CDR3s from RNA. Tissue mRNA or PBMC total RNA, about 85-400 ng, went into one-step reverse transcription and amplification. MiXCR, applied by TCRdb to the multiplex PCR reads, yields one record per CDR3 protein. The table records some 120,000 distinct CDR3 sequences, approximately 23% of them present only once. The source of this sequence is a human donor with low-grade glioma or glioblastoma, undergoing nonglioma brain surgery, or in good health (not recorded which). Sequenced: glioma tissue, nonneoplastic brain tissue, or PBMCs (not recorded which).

The CDR3 region has the DNA TGCAGTGCTAGTCGACTACTAGCGGGACAGCAAGAGACCCAGTACTTC. This sequence encodes CSASRLLAGQQETQYF. V and J are TRBV20-1 and TRBJ2-5, with 10 nucleotides matching TRBD2. V was pared by 3 bases and J by 2 bases, with 9 bases of the junction left unmatched. CDR3 length equals 16 residues. Per germline, CDR1 DFQATT and CDR2 SNEGSKA (reference sequence).